This T cell receptor (beta chain) was recovered during a study of Graves' ophthalmopathy and Graves' hyperthyroidism. Amplified material comprised TCR beta CDR3 regions derived from RNA transcripts. Second-round multiplex PCR followed a first-round RT-PCR using HTBI primers. Each CDR3 protein gets one entry after TCRdb re-called the multiplex PCR reads with MiXCR. Counted here are about 370,000 distinct CDR3 sequences, approximately 20% occurring once; the ten biggest clones make up about 1.4%. The table lists this clonotype with a few counts. A much larger clone differs by one base, so this may be a read error. This sequence was found in a woman aged 18-29 years with Graves' ophthalmopathy. Sequenced material: peripheral blood.

The CDR3 DNA sequence: TGTGCCAGCAGTTTAAGGGGCCAGTACGGGCAGTACTTC. Translating gives CASSLRGQYGQYF. The chain links TRBV27 to TRBJ2-7; tentative D call: TRBD1 (5 bases). The germline V gene encodes CDR1 MNHEY and CDR2 SMNVEV (reference sequence). This CDR3 is built from 13 residues.